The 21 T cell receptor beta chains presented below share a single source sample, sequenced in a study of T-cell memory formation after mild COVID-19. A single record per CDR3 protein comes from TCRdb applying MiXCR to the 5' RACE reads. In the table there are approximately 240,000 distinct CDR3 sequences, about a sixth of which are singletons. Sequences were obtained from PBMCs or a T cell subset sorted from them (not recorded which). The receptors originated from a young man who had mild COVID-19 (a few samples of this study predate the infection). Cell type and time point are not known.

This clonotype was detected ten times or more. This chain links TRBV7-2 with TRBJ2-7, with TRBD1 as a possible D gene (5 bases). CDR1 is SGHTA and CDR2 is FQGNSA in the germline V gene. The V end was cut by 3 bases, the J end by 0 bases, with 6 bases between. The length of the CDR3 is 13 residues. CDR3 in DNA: TGTGCCAGCAGCTTGACAGCCTCCTACGAGCAGTACTTC. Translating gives CASSLTASYEQYF.

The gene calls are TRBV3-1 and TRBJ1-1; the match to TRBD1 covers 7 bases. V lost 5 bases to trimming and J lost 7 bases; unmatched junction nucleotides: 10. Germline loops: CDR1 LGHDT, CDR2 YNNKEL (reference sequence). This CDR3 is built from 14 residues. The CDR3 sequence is CASSSLQGEGEAFF. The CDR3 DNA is TGTGCCAGCAGCTCTCTCCAGGGGGAAGGTGAAGCTTTCTTT. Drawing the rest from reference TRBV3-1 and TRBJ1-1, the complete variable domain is DTAVSQTPKYLVTQMGNDKSIKCEQNLGHDTMYWYKQDSKKFLKIMFSYNNKELIINETVPNRFSPKSPDKAHLNLHINSLELGDSAVYFCASSSLQGEGEAFFGQGTRLTVV.

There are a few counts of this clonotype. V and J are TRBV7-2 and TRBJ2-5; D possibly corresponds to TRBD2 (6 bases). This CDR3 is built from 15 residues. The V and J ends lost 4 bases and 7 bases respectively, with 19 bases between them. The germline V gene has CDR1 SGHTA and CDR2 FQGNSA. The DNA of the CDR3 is TGTGCCAGCAGCTCCTCCGGGACTTACCGGGGGACCCAGTACTTC. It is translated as CASSSSGTYRGTQYF.

CDR3 residues: CASSLVSGGPSSGANVLTF. The DNA for the CDR3 is TGCGCCAGCAGCTTGGTTAGCGGGGGCCCTTCCTCTGGGGCCAACGTCCTGACTTTC. This chain uses TRBV5-1 with TRBJ2-6; 9 bases are a match to TRBD2. Losses at the gene ends were 0 bases for V and 0 bases for J; bases not matched to a gene: 7. CDR1 is SGHRS, CDR2 YFSETQ, per germline. The CDR3 contains 19 residues.

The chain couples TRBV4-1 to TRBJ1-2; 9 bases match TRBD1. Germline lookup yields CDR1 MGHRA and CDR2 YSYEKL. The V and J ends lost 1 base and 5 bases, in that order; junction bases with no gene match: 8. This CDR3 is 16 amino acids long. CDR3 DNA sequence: TGCGCCAGCAGCCAAGGGCCGGACAGGGGAACTTATGGCTACACCTTC. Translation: CASSQGPDRGTYGYTF.

This chain's CDR3 is CASSEYGKGNTEAFF. CDR3 nucleotides: TGCGCCAGCAGTGAGTATGGGAAAGGGAACACTGAAGCTTTCTTT. The chain combines TRBV10-1 with TRBJ1-1; D unclear. The germline gives CDR1 WNHNN, CDR2 SYGVQD (reference sequence). The CDR3 has 15 amino acids. V was pared by 1 base and J by 1 base, with 10 bases between.

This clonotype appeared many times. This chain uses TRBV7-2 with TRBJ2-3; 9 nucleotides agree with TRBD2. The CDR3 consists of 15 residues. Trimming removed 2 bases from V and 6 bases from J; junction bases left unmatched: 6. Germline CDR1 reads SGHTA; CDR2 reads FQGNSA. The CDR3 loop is CASSLSAGGRDTQYF. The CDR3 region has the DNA TGTGCCAGCAGCTTATCCGCGGGGGGGCGGGATACGCAGTATTTT. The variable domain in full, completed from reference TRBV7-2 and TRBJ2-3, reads GAGVSQSPSNKVTEKGKDVELRCDPISGHTALYWYRQSLGQGLEFLIYFQGNSAPDKSGLPSDRFSAERTGGSVSTLTIQRTQQEDSAVYLCASSLSAGGRDTQYFGPGTRLTVL.

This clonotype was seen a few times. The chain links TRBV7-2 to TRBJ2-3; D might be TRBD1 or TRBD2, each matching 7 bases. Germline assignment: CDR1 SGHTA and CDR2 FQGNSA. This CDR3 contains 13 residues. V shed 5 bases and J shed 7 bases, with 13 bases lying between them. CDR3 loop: CASSPGGGNTQYF. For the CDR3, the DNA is TGTGCCAGCAGCCCAGGGGGGGGAAATACGCAGTATTTT. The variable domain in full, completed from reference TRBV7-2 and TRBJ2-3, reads GAGVSQSPSNKVTEKGKDVELRCDPISGHTALYWYRQSLGQGLEFLIYFQGNSAPDKSGLPSDRFSAERTGGSVSTLTIQRTQQEDSAVYLCASSPGGGNTQYFGPGTRLTVL.

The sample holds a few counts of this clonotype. The CDR3 protein is CASSPEWGLSEAFF. In DNA, the CDR3 is TGCGCCAGCAGCCCCGAGTGGGGTCTCTCTGAAGCTTTCTTT. The chain joins TRBV4-1 to TRBJ1-1, with D unresolved. There are 14 residues in the CDR3. CDR1 and CDR2 from the germline V gene are MGHRA and YSYEKL. Trimming left V 4 bases short and J 6 bases short, with 15 bases between.

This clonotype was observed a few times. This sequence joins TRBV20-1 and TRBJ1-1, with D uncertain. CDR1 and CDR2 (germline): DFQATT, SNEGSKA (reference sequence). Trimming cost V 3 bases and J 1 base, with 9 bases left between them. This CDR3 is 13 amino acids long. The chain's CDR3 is CSARGGPNTEAFF. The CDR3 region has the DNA TGCAGTGCTAGGGGCGGGCCGAACACTGAAGCTTTCTTT.

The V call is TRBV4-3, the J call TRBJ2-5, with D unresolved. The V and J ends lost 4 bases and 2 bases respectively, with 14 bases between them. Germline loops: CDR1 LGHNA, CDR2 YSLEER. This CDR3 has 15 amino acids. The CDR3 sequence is CASSRRAGTQETQYF. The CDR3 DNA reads TGCGCCAGCAGCCGGCGAGCAGGAACTCAAGAGACCCAGTACTTC.

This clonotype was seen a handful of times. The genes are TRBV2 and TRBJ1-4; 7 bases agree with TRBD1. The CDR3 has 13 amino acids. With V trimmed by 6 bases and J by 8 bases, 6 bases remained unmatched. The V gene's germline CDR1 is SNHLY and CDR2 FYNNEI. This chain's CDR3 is CASSPQGREKLFF. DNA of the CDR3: TGTGCCAGCAGCCCACAGGGGCGGGAAAAACTGTTTTTT.

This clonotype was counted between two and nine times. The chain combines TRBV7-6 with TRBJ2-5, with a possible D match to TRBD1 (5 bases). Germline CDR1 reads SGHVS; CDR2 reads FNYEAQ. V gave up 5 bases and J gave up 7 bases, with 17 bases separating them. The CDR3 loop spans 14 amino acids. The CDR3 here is CASSETGAMGTQYF. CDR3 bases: TGTGCCAGCAGCGAAACTGGGGCCATGGGGACCCAGTACTTC.

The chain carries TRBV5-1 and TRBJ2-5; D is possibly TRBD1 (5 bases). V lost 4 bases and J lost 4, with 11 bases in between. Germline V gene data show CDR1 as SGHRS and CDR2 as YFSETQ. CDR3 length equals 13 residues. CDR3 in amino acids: CASSPGSGETQYF. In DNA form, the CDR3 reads TGCGCCAGCAGCCCAGGGTCGGGAGAGACCCAGTACTTC.

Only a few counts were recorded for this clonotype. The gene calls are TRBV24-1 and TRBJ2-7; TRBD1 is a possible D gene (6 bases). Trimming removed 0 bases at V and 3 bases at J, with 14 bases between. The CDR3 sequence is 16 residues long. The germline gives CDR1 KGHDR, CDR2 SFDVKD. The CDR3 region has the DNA TGTGCCACCAGTGATTTGCGCCCACAGGGATACTACGAGCAGTACGTC. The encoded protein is CATSDLRPQGYYEQYV.

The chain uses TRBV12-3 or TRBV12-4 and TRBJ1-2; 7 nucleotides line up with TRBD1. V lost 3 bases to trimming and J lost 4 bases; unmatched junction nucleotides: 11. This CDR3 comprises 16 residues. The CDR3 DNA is TGTGCCAGCAGTTTGGCCGACAGGGTGTCCATCTATGGCTACACCTTC. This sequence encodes CASSLADRVSIYGYTF.

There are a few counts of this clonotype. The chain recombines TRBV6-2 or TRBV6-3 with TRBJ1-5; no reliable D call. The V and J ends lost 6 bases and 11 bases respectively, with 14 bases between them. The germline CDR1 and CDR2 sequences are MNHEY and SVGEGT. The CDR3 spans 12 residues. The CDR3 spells CASRPPLRAQHF. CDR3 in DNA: TGTGCCAGCAGACCTCCCTTGAGGGCCCAGCATTTT.

The CDR3 DNA reads TGTGCCAGCAGCCGATCGCGAGGAGGTGGCACCGGGGAGCTGTTTTTT. Amino acids: CASSRSRGGGTGELFF. The chain links TRBV3-1 to TRBJ2-2; TRBD2 might be the D (5 bases). Trimming pared 4 bases from V and 4 bases from J, leaving 16 bases between. The CDR3 is made up of 16 amino acids. Germline V CDR1 and CDR2: LGHDT, YNNKEL (reference sequence).

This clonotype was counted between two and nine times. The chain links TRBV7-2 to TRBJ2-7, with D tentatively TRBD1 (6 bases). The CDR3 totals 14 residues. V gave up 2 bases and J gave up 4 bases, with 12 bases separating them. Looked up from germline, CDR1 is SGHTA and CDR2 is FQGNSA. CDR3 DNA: TGTGCCAGCAGCTTATACCAGGGGTTGTACGAGCAGTACTTC. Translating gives CASSLYQGLYEQYF.

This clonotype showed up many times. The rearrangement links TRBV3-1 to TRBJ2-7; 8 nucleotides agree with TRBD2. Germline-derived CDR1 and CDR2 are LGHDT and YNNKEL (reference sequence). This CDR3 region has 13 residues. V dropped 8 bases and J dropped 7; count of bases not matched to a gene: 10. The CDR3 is CASAGGDFSEQYF. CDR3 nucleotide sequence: TGTGCCAGCGCGGGGGGTGACTTTTCGGAGCAGTACTTC.

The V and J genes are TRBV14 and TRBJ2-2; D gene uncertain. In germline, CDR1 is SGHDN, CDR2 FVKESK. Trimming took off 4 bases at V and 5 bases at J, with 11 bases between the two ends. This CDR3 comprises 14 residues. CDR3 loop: CASSPLPGTGELFF. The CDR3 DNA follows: TGTGCCAGCAGCCCCTTGCCTGGGACCGGGGAGCTGTTTTTT. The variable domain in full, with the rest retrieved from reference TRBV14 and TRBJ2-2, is EAGVTQFPSHSVIEKGQTVTLRCDPISGHDNLYWYRRVMGKEIKFLLHFVKESKQDESGMPNNRFLAERTGGTYSTLKVQPAELEDSGVYFCASSPLPGTGELFFGEGSRLTVL.